In this sample, the clone carrying this T cell receptor beta chain turned up many times. This specimen comes from a study of neurological immune-mediated disorders. TCRdb fed the 5' RACE reads into MiXCR, producing one record per CDR3 protein. The data hold tens of thousands of distinct CDR3 sequences, with approximately 15% observed a single time. The ends were cut back, 2 bases at V and 1 base at J, with 14 bases in the middle. This CDR3 spans 16 amino acids. The germline V gene encodes CDR1 SGHRS and CDR2 YFSETQ. Sequenced material: CD8+ T cells from blood. The source is a woman aged 18-30 years with multiple sclerosis. The chain is built from TRBV5-1 and TRBJ2-3; D unresolved. Here the CDR3 reads CASSLPPLDGTDTQYF. For the CDR3, the DNA is TGCGCCAGCAGCTTACCCCCCCTAGATGGCACAGATACGCAGTATTTT.